These 9 T cell receptor beta chains share one sample of origin, sequenced in a study of blood T cells in healthy people across ages. The second PCR ran about 6 to 12 cycles with a sample-barcoded 5' primer and J-beta primers. TCRdb ran MiXCR on the 5' RACE reads and lists one entry per CDR3 protein. The table lists under 1,100,000 distinct CDR3 sequences, 20% to 25% of them singletons. This sample also appeared in a second study, on T cells of mothers and their children.

The sequenced material came from blood. These receptors were obtained from a girl aged 2 to 10 in good health.

As to this clonotype: This may arise from a read error, as a much more abundant clone is one base away. No conserved phenylalanine or tryptophan ends this CDR3, so it is likely a read error. The chain uses TRBV15 and TRBJ1-6; D is unclear. This CDR3 comprises 16 residues. Trimming cost V 0 bases and J 0 bases, with 6 bases left between them. CDR1 and CDR2 from the germline V gene are LNHNV and YYDKDF (reference sequence). The CDR3 loop is CATSRDRSSYNSPLHL. The CDR3 DNA reads TGTGCCACCAGCAGAGACAGGAGCTCCTATAATTCACCCCTCCACCTT.

This clonotype occurred a few times. The CDR3 reads CSAREAGQGLRYTF. CDR3 nucleotide sequence: TGCAGTGCTAGAGAAGCCGGACAGGGGCTTCGCTACACCTTC. V and J are TRBV20-1 and TRBJ1-2, with TRBD1 matching over 9 bases. J gave up 9 bases and V 0 bases, and 8 bases lay outside the gene matches. The CDR3 runs to 14 residues. CDR1 and CDR2 from the germline V gene are DFQATT and SNEGSKA (reference sequence).

This sequence joins TRBV2 and TRBJ1-6, with D tentatively TRBD1 (6 bases). This CDR3 has 14 amino acids. The germline CDR1 and CDR2 sequences are SNHLY and FYNNEI. The V and J ends lost 8 bases and 8 bases respectively, with 16 bases between them. CDR3 sequence reads: CASHDRDTYSPLHF. As DNA, the CDR3 is TGTGCCAGCCATGACCGGGACACCTATTCACCCCTCCACTTT.

This chain joins TRBV11-2 and TRBJ1-2, with D perhaps matching TRBD1 (5 bases). Germline CDR1 and CDR2: SGHAT and FQNNGV. Trimming removed 2 bases from V and 8 bases from J, with 21 bases in between. This CDR3 contains 16 residues. The CDR3 DNA sequence: TGTGCCAGCAGCTTAATGGTTCGACAGCGGGGAGAAGGCTACACCTTC. It yields the protein CASSLMVRQRGEGYTF. Combining the CDR3 with reference TRBV11-2 and TRBJ1-2 gives the whole variable domain EAGVAQSPRYKIIEKRQSVAFWCNPISGHATLYWYQQILGQGPKLLIQFQNNGVVDDSQLPKDRFSAERLKGVDSTLKIQPAKLEDSAVYLCASSLMVRQRGEGYTFGSGTRLTVV.

This clonotype appeared a few times. The chain combines TRBV20-1 with TRBJ2-6; D may match TRBD1 or TRBD2 (5 bases each). This CDR3 contains 18 residues. V lost 6 bases to trimming and J lost 0 bases, with 21 bases between them. CDR1 is DFQATT, CDR2 SNEGSKA, per germline (reference sequence). In DNA form, the CDR3 reads TGCAGTGCCCCCCCCACCGGGACGCTCTACTCTGGGGCCAACGTCCTGACTTTC. Its protein product is CSAPPTGTLYSGANVLTF.

Details on this clonotype: Relative to the germline gene, one junction end is altered; a read error may explain this. The V call is TRBV28, the J call TRBJ2-2, with 10 bases lining up with TRBD2. This CDR3 region has 17 residues. The germline V gene encodes CDR1 MDHEN and CDR2 SYDVKM. The CDR3 coding sequence is TGTGCCAGCAGTTTAACTAGCGGGGTCGTGTTCACCGGGGAGCTGTTCTTT. Amino acids: CASSLTSGVVFTGELFF.

This clonotype came up a few times. This rearrangement joins TRBV27 to TRBJ2-5, with no clear D. V lost 9 bases and J 1 base, leaving 9 bases between the germline ends. Germline CDR1 reads MNHEY; CDR2 reads SMNVEV (reference sequence). This CDR3 region has 12 residues. CDR3 residues: CARFHLQETQYF. The DNA of the CDR3 is TGTGCCAGATTCCATCTCCAAGAGACCCAGTACTTC.

This clonotype was seen only once. The rearrangement uses TRBV7-9 and TRBJ2-1, with 11 bases that match TRBD2. The J call may be in error: the DNA end matches TRBJ2-7 better. The V gene's germline CDR1 is SEHNR and CDR2 FQNEAQ (reference sequence). This CDR3 is built from 15 residues. The CDR3: CASSLSRLAGNEQYF. For the CDR3, the DNA is TGTGCCAGCAGCTTATCGAGACTAGCGGGAAACGAGCAGTACTTC.

In DNA form, the CDR3 reads TGTGCCACCAGTGATTCCGCGTTCTGCGAGCAGTACTTC. As protein: CATSDSAFCEQYF. The rearrangement uses TRBV24-1 and TRBJ2-7; D remains unclear. Trimming cost V 2 bases and J 6 bases, with 10 bases left between them. Germline-derived CDR1 and CDR2 are KGHDR and SFDVKD. The CDR3 covers 13 residues.